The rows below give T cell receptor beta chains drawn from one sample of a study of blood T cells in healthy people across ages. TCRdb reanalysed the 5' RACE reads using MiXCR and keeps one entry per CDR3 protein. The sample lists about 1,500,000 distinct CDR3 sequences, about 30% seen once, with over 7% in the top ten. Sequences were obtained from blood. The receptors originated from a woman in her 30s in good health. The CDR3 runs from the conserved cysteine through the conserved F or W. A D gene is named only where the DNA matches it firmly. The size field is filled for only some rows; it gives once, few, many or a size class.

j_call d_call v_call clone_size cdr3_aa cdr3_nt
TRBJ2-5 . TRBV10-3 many CAISPRLGETQYF TGTGCCATCAGTCCCCGCCTCGGAGAGACCCAGTACTTC
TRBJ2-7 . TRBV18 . CASSPQDGPLQYF TGTGCCAGCTCACCACAGGACGGACCCTTGCAGTACTTC
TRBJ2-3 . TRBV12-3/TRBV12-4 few CASKVGDTQYF TGTGCCAGCAAAGTCGGGGATACGCAGTATTTT
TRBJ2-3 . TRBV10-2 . CSSSMRGRTDTQYF TGCTCCAGCAGTATGAGGGGACGCACAGATACGCAGTATTTT
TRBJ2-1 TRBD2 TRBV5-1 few CASSPRLAGGPSYNEQFF TGCGCCAGCAGCCCGAGACTAGCGGGAGGGCCCTCCTACAATGAGCAGTTCTTC
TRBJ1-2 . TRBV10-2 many CASRDSGSYGYTF TGCGCCAGCCGCGACTCAGGGAGCTATGGCTACACCTTC
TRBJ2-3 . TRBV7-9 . CASSLWTQGPDTQYF TGTGCCAGCAGCTTATGGACCCAAGGTCCAGATACGCAGTATTTT
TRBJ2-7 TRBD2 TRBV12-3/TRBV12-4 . CASSLPPGTRPYF TGTGCCAGCAGTTTACCCCCCGGGACTAGACCGTACTTC
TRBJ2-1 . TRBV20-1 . CSARFRQDNEQFF TGCAGTGCTAGATTCCGACAGGACAATGAGCAGTTCTTC
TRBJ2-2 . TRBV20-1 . CSARDFGATTGELFF TGCAGTGCTAGAGACTTTGGGGCGACCACCGGGGAGCTGTTTTTT
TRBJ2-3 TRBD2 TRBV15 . CATSRELATHTDTQYF TGTGCCACCAGCAGAGAACTAGCGACACACACAGATACGCAGTATTTT
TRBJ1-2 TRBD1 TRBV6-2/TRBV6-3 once CASSSARQGISGYTF TGTGCCAGCAGTTCAGCCCGACAGGGTATTAGTGGCTACACCTTC
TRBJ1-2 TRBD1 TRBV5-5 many CASSLQSSGQRYGYTF TGTGCCAGCAGCTTACAATCTTCGGGACAGAGATATGGCTACACCTTC
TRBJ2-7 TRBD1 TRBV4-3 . CASSQDFRTGAHEQYF TGCGCCAGCAGCCAAGACTTCCGGACAGGGGCCCACGAGCAGTACTTC
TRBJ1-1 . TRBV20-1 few CSAALTEDTEAFF TGCAGTGCTGCGCTCACTGAGGACACTGAAGCTTTCTTT
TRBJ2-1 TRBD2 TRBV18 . CASSLGGRPVDNEQFF TGTGCCAGCTCTTTGGGGGGGAGGCCCGTGGACAATGAGCAGTTCTTC
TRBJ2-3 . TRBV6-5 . CASSYGSREAQYF TGTGCCAGCAGTTACGGGTCCAGGGAGGCGCAGTATTTT
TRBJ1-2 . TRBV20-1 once CSATTGRDGYTF TGCAGTGCCACCACAGGGCGCGATGGCTACACCTTC
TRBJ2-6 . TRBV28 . CASSSHWVLSGANVLTF TGTGCCAGCAGTTCACATTGGGTACTTTCTGGGGCCAACGTCCTGACTTTC
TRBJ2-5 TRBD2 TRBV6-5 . CASGSAGLAEETQYF TGTGCCAGCGGGAGCGCTGGGCTAGCGGAAGAGACCCAGTACTTC
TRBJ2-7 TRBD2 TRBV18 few CASSWRAGDSYEQYF TGTGCCAGCTCCTGGAGGGCGGGGGATTCCTACGAGCAGTACTTC
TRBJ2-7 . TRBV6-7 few CASTTGGEAYEQYF TGTGCCAGCACCACAGGGGGGGAGGCGTACGAGCAGTACTTC
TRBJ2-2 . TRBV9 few CASTTRGTNTGELFF TGTGCCAGCACAACGCGGGGCACGAACACCGGGGAGCTGTTTTTT
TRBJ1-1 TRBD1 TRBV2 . CASSENRGAFF TGTGCCAGCAGTGAAAACAGGGGGGCTTTCTTT
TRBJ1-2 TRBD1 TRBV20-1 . CSAGQGYNYDYTF TGCAGTGCCGGACAGGGGTATAACTATGACTACACCTTC
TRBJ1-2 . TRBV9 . CASSVAYDYGYTF TGTGCCAGCAGCGTAGCTTATGACTATGGCTACACCTTC
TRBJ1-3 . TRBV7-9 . CASTARKSGNTIYF TGTGCCAGCACCGCGAGGAAGAGTGGAAACACCATATATTTT
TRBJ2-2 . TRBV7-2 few CASSNNAGTGELFF TGTGCCAGCAGCAACAACGCGGGGACCGGGGAGCTGTTTTTT
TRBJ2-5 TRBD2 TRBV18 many CASSPLAGSQETQYF TGTGCCAGCAGCCCTTTAGCGGGTTCCCAAGAGACCCAGTACTTC
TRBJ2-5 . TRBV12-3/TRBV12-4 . CASSSRRTAQETLYF TGTGCCAGCAGTTCAAGGAGGACAGCCCAAGAGACCCTGTACTTC
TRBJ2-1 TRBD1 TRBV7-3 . CASGTHRDSSYNEQFF TGTGCCAGCGGCACACACCGGGACAGCTCCTACAATGAGCAGTTCTTC
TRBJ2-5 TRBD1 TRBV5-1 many CASSRSGQGGQETQYF TGCGCCAGCAGCAGATCCGGACAGGGGGGACAAGAGACCCAGTACTTC
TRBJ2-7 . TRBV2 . CASSRDRGPIREQYF TGTGCCAGCAGTCGCGACCGGGGACCCATACGAGAGCAGTACTTC
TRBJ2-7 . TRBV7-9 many CASTGDSRRSEQYF TGTGCCAGCACCGGGGACTCCCGGCGTTCCGAGCAGTACTTC
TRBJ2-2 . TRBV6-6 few CATQSQGSRRELFF TGTGCCACCCAGAGTCAGGGAAGCAGACGGGAGCTGTTTTTT
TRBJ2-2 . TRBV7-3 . CASSPDLTNTGELFF TGTGCCAGCAGCCCCGACTTGACGAACACCGGGGAGCTGTTTTTT
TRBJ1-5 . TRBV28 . CASEDGNQPQHF TGTGCCAGCGAGGACGGCAATCAGCCCCAGCATTTT
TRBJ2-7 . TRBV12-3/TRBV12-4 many CANAKGQGSYEQYF TGTGCCAACGCGAAGGGGCAGGGCAGCTACGAGCAGTACTTC
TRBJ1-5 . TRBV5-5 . CASSLEALYSNQPQHF TGTGCCAGCAGCTTGGAAGCCCTATATAGCAATCAGCCCCAGCATTTT
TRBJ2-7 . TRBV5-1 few CASSSRGGIYNEQYF TGCGCCAGCAGTTCAAGGGGGGGAATTTACAATGAGCAGTACTTC
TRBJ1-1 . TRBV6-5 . CASSSPGSNTEAFF TGTGCCAGCAGTTCACCAGGGTCGAACACTGAAGCTTTCTTT